One and the same sample provided the 2 T cell receptor beta chains below, sequenced in a study of blood T cell repertoires in COVID-19. The table came from immunoSEQ multiplex PCR; TCRdb's copy has only in-frame clones and leaves some out. The profile shows 250,000 to 350,000 clones, 88% of them singletons. The sequenced material came from peripheral blood. The receptors shown here come from a woman in her twenties or thirties with COVID-19, enrolled during active disease.

The genes are TRBV28 and TRBJ1-2; D not resolved. The germline V gene encodes CDR1 MDHEN and CDR2 SYDVKM. The V gene lost 6 bases and the J gene lost 7 bases, with 15 bases spanning the gap. This CDR3 contains 13 residues. CDR3 DNA: TGTGCCAGCAGCCTTACCAACAGTGCTGGCTACACCTTC. Amino acids: CASSLTNSAGYTF.

The chain uses TRBV7-9 and TRBJ1-6, with D unclear. Germline assignment: CDR1 SEHNR and CDR2 FQNEAQ (reference sequence). V gave up 5 bases and J gave up 6 bases, with 14 bases separating them. The length of the CDR3 is 15 residues. CDR3 protein: CASSPGLITNSPLHF. The CDR3 nucleotides are TGTGCCAGCAGCCCTGGACTGATTACTAATTCACCCCTCCACTTT.